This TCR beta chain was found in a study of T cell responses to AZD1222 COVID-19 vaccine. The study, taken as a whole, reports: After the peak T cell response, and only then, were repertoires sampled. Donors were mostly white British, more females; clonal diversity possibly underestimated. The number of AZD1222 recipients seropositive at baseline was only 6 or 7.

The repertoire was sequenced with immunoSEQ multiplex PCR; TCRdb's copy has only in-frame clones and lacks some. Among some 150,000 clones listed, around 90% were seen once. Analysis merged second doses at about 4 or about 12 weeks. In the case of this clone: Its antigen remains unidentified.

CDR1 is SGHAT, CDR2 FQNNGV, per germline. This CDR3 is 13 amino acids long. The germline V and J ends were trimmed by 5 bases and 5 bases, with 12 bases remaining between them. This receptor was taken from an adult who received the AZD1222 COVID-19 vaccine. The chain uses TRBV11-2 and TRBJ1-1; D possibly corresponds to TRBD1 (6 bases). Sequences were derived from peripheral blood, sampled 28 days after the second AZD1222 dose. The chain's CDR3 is CASSQGMGTEAFF. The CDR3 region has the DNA TGTGCCAGCAGCCAGGGGATGGGGACTGAAGCTTTCTTT.